This is a list of T cell receptor beta chains from one sample in a study of cytomegalovirus exposure and HLA in healthy donors. This table comes from immunoSEQ multiplex PCR, and its TCRdb copy is limited to in-frame clones, with some not included. The sample yields about 170,000 clones, 77% seen once. The material sequenced was PBMCs. Receptor source: a female donor in good health and CMV-seronegative. Each CDR3 is given with its conserved first and last residue. D genes are given only for firm matches. The size of a clone is reported for some rows only, either as once, few or many, or as a class for expanded clones.

v_gene	j_gene	abundance	d_gene	CDR3aa
TRBV7-3	TRBJ2-5	NA	NA	CASSLRGAGPETQYF
TRBV5-6	TRBJ1-1	NA	NA	CASRPDMNTEAFF
TRBV18	TRBJ1-6	NA	NA	CASSSDRKNSPLHF
TRBV6-1	TRBJ1-3	NA	NA	CASSEGASISGNTIYF
TRBV6-1	TRBJ2-4	once	NA	CASSEALGGKNIQYF
TRBV23-1	TRBJ1-4	NA	NA	CASSQSGTYNEKLFF
TRBV19	TRBJ1-1	NA	TRBD1	CASSPGQVDSTEAFF
TRBV6-5	TRBJ2-2	NA	NA	CASSRTNTGELFF
TRBV7-9	TRBJ1-1	NA	TRBD1	CASSPGQGVGEAFF
TRBV19	TRBJ1-1	NA	TRBD1	CASSIDPLGRGRWTEAFF
TRBV5-1	TRBJ1-2	NA	TRBD1	CASRDTGGAAYGYTF
TRBV27	TRBJ1-1	NA	NA	CASSDSVSAFPNTEAFF
TRBV5-1	TRBJ2-5	once	NA	CASSLYVQETQYF
TRBV27	TRBJ2-3	few	NA	CASSFQSAGTDTQYF
TRBV9	TRBJ2-5	NA	NA	CASSVGNSQETQYF
TRBV6-1	TRBJ2-5	few	TRBD1	CASSEESGGQETQYF
TRBV10-3	TRBJ1-2	NA	NA	CATRALNYGYTF
TRBV7-9	TRBJ1-2	NA	TRBD1	CASSSMDRVAWDGYTF
TRBV10-2	TRBJ2-1	NA	NA	CASNGGHVDEQFF
TRBV6-5	TRBJ1-6	NA	TRBD1	CASSRQGLNSPLHF
TRBV5-4	TRBJ2-5	NA	NA	CASSLWGTETQYF
TRBV5-1	TRBJ2-3	few	TRBD1	CASSLAPTGADTQYF
TRBV2	TRBJ1-5	once	NA	CASSAQTGLSNQPQHF
TRBV29-1	TRBJ2-2	NA	TRBD1	CSGGQGARTGELFF
TRBV9	TRBJ2-2	NA	TRBD1	CASSVTGAPGELFF
TRBV5-6	TRBJ2-7	NA	NA	CASSLGQGVSYEQYF
TRBV5-1	TRBJ2-7	few	TRBD2	CASRVAGGSYEQYF
TRBV19	TRBJ2-7	NA	NA	CASSMRAPIGEQYF
TRBV27	TRBJ1-1	few	NA	CASSSTLNTEAFF
TRBV28	TRBJ2-7	NA	TRBD2	CASSLRGLAGNEQYF
TRBV5-4	TRBJ2-7	NA	NA	CASSHDGAYEQYF
TRBV28	TRBJ1-3	NA	NA	CASSLWTRASSGNTIYF
TRBV16	TRBJ2-7	NA	NA	CASSQGQGGSYEQYF
TRBV6-4	TRBJ2-1	NA	TRBD2	CASSGLAGGNEQFF
TRBV7-9	TRBJ2-1	NA	NA	CASSLVPSSYNEQFF
TRBV11-2	TRBJ1-3	NA	NA	CASSSQARVGNTIYF
TRBV9	TRBJ2-7	NA	TRBD2	CASSPTLAGGEQYF
TRBV28	TRBJ1-1	few	TRBD1	CASSSQKAGGRTEAFF
TRBV6-4	TRBJ2-1	few	TRBD2	CASSETGTSGYNEQFF
TRBV15	TRBJ2-7	NA	NA	CATSRVTGSSYEQYF
TRBV29-1	TRBJ1-5	once	TRBD1	CSVVVTGGEGQPQHF
TRBV27	TRBJ2-1	NA	TRBD1	CASSSPGQPYNEQFF
TRBV28	TRBJ1-5	few	TRBD1	CASSPRTGESNQPQHF
TRBV29-1	TRBJ2-3	NA	NA	CSAKPTDTQYF
TRBV7-8	TRBJ2-3	NA	TRBD2	CASSPGTGGADTQYF
TRBV4-2	TRBJ1-5	few	NA	CASSKQVRQDQPQHF
TRBV9	TRBJ2-3	few	TRBD1	CASSVDRGADTQYF
TRBV19	TRBJ1-2	once	TRBD1	CASSPRTGDGYTF
TRBV28	TRBJ1-2	once	NA	CASLWGQGALLSGGYTF
TRBV5-1	TRBJ2-3	few	TRBD2	CASSSWTSGFSTDTQYF
TRBV10-3	TRBJ2-7	few	NA	CAISAGEAYEQYF
TRBV29-1	TRBJ1-1	NA	NA	CSVRRGNTEAFF
TRBV27	TRBJ2-5	NA	TRBD2	CASSPGLAEWYQETQYF
TRBV7-9	TRBJ2-3	NA	NA	CSSSLRQRIDTDTQYF
TRBV5-4	TRBJ1-2	NA	TRBD1	CASSQDRGQGYTF
TRBV6-5	TRBJ1-6	NA	TRBD1	CASSYQGVGSPLHF